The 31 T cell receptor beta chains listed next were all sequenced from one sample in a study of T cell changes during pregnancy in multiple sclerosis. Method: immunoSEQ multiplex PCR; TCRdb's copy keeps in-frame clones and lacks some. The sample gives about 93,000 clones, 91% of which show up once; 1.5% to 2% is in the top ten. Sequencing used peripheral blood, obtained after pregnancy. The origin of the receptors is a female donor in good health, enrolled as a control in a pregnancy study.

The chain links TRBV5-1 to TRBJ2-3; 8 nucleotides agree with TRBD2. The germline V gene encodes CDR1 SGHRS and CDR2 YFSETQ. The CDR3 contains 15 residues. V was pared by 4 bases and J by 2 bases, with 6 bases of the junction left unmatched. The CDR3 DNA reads TGCGCCAGCAGCCTTAGCGGGGTCTACACAGATACGCAGTATTTT. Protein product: CASSLSGVYTDTQYF.

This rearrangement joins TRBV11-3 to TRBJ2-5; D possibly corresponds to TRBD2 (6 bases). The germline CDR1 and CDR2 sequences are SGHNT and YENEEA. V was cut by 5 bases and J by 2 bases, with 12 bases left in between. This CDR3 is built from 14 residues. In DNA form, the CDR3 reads TGTGCCAGCAGCATTTCTAGCGCGCAAGAGACCCAGTACTTC. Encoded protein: CASSISSAQETQYF.

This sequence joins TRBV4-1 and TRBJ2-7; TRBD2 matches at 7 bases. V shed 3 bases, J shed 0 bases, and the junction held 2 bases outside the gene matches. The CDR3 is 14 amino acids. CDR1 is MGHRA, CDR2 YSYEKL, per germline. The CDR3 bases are TGCGCCAGCAGCCAGGGGGGGAGCTCCTACGAGCAGTACTTC. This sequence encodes CASSQGGSSYEQYF.

This CDR3 is CASSQDSGGVSYEQYF. The CDR3 coding sequence is TGCGCCAGCAGCCAAGATAGCGGGGGGGTCTCCTACGAGCAGTACTTC. The rearrangement links TRBV4-1 to TRBJ2-7, with 11 bases matching TRBD2. Germline V gene sequence: CDR1 MGHRA, CDR2 YSYEKL. The CDR3 extends over 16 amino acids. The junction had 1 base not matched to a gene; V was cut back by 0 bases and J by 0 bases.

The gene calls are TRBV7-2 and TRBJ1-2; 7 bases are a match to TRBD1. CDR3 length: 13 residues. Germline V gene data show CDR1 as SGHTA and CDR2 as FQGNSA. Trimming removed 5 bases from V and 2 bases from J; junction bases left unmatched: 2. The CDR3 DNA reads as TGTGCCAGCAGCAAGGACAGGAACTATGGCTACACCTTC. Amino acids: CASSKDRNYGYTF.

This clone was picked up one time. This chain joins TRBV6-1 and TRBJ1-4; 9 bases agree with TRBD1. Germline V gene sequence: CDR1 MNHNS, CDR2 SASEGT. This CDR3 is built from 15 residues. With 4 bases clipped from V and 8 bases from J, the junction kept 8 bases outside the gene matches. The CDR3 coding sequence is TGTGCCAGCAGTGGACAGGGACAGGGCGTAGAAAAACTGTTTTTT. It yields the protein CASSGQGQGVEKLFF.

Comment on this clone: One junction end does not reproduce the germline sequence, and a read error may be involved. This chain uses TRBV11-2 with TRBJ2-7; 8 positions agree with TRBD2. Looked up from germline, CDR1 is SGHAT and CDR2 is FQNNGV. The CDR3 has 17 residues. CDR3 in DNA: TGTGCCAGCAGCCCGGGGGGGTGGGACGTCGGCTCCGACGAGCAGTACTTC. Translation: CASSPGGWDVGSDEQYF.

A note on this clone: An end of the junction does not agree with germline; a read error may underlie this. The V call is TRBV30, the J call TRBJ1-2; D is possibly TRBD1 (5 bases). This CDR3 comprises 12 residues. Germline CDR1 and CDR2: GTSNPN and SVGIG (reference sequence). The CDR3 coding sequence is TGTGCCCGGAGGGGTGGGGCTCATGGCTACACCTTC. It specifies CARRGGAHGYTF.

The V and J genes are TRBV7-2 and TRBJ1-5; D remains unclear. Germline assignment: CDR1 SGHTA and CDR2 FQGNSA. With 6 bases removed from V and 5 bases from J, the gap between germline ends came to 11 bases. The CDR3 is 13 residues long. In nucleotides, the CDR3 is TGTGCCAGCAGAGAAAACAGCCATCAGCCCCAGCATTTT. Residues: CASRENSHQPQHF.

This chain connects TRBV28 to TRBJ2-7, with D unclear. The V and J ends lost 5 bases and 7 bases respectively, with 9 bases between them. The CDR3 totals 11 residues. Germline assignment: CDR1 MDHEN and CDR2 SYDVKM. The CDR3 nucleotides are TGTGCCAGCAGTACACTCGGGGAGCAGTACTTC. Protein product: CASSTLGEQYF.

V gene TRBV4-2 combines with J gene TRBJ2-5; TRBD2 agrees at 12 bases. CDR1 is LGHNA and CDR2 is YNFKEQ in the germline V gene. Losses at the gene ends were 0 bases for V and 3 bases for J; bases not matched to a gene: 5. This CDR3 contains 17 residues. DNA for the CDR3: TGTGCCAGCAGCCAAGATCGGTCTAGCGGGGGGGAAGAGACCCAGTACTTC. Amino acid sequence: CASSQDRSSGGEETQYF.

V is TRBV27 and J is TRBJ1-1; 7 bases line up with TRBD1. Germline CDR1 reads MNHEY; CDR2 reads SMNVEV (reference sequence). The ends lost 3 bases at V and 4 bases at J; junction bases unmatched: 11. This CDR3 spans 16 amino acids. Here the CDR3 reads CASSLMTGRGSTEAFF. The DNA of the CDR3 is TGTGCCAGCAGTTTGATGACAGGGAGAGGGTCCACTGAAGCTTTCTTT.

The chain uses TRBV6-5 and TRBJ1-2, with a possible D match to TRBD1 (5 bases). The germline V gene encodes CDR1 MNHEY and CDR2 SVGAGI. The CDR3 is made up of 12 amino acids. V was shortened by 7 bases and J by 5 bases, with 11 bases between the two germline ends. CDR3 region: CASKEGDYGYTF. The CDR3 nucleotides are TGTGCCAGCAAGGAAGGGGATTATGGCTACACCTTC.

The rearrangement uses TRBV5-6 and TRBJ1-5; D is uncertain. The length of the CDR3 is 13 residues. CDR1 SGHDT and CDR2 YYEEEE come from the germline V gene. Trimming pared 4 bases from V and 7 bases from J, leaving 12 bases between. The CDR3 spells CASSPLGTQPQHF. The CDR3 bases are TGTGCCAGCAGCCCCCTCGGTACCCAGCCCCAGCATTTT. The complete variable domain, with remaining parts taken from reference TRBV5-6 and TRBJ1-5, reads DAGVTQSPTHLIKTRGQQVTLRCSPKSGHDTVSWYQQALGQGPQFIFQYYEEEERQRGNFPDRFSGHQFPNYSSELNVNALLLGDSALYLCASSPLGTQPQHFGDGTRLSIL.

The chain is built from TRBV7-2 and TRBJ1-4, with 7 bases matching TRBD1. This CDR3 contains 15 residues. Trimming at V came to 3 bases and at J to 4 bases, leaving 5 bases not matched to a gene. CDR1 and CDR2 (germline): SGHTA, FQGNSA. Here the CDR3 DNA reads TGTGCCAGCAGCTTTCTGGGGACAGTTAATGAAAAACTGTTTTTT. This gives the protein CASSFLGTVNEKLFF. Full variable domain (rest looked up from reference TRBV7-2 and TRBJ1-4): GAGVSQSPSNKVTEKGKDVELRCDPISGHTALYWYRQSLGQGLEFLIYFQGNSAPDKSGLPSDRFSAERTGGSVSTLTIQRTQQEDSAVYLCASSFLGTVNEKLFFGSGTQLSVL.

The CDR3 DNA follows: TGTGCCAGCGGGGGGCCGGGCGGGTACGAGCAGTACTTC. It codes for CASGGPGGYEQYF. The chain links TRBV19 to TRBJ2-7, with D tentatively TRBD2 (7 bases). Germline V gene data show CDR1 as LNHDA and CDR2 as SQIVND (reference sequence). CDR3 length: 13 residues. V dropped 9 bases and J dropped 4 bases, with 16 bases sitting between them. Combining the CDR3 with reference TRBV19 and TRBJ2-7 gives the whole variable domain DGGITQSPKYLFRKEGQNVTLSCEQNLNHDAMYWYRQDPGQGLRLIYYSQIVNDFQKGDIAEGYSVSREKKESFPLTVTSAQKNPTAFYLCASGGPGGYEQYFGPGTRLTVT.

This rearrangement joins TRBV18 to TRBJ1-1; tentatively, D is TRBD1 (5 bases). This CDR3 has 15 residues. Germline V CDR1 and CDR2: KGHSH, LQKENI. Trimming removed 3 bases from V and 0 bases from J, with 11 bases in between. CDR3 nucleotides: TGTGCCAGCTCACCCGACAGCAGCATGAACACTGAAGCTTTCTTT. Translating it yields CASSPDSSMNTEAFF.

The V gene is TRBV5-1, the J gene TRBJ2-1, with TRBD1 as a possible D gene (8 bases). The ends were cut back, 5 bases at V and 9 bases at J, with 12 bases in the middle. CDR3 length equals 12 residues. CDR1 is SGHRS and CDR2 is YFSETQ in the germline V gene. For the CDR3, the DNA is TGCGCCAGCAGGACAGGGGAGGGTGAGCAGTTCTTC. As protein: CASRTGEGEQFF.

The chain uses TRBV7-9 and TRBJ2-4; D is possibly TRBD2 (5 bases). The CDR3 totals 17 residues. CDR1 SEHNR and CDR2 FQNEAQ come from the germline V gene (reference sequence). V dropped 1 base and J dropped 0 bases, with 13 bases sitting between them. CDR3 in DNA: TGTGCCAGCAGCTTAGGGGCAGACTACCTAGCCAAAAACATTCAGTACTTC. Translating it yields CASSLGADYLAKNIQYF.

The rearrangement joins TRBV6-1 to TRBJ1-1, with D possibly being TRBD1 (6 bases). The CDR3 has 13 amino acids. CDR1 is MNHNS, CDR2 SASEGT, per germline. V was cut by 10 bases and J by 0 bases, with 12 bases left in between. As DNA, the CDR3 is TGTGCCACACGGACAGCCTTGAACACTGAAGCTTTCTTT. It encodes CATRTALNTEAFF.

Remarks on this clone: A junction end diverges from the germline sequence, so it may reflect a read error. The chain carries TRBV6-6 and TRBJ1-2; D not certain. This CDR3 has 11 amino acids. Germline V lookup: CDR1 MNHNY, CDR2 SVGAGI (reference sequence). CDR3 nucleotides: TGTGCCAGCACCTCCCTGGCAGGAACAATCTTC. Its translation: CASTSLAGTIF.

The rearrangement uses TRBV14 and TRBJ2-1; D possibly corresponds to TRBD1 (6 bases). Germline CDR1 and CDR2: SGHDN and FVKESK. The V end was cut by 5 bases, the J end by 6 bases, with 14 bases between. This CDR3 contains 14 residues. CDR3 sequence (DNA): TGTGCCAGCAGCTACCTAAGGGGGTTCAATGAGCAGTTCTTC. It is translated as CASSYLRGFNEQFF.

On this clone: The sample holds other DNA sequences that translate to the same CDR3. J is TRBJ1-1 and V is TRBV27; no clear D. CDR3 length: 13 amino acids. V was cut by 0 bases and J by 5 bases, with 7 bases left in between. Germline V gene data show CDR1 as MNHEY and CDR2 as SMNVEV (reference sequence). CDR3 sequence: CASSLSGGTEAFF. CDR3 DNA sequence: TGTGCCAGCAGTTTATCCGGTGGTACTGAAGCTTTCTTT.

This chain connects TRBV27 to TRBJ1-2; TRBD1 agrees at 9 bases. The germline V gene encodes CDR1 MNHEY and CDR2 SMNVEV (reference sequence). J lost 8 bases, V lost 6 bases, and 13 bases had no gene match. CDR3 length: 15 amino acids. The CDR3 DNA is TGTGCCAGCAGAAGAACAGGGGGCGTAACGGGGGGCTACACCTTC. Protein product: CASRRTGGVTGGYTF.

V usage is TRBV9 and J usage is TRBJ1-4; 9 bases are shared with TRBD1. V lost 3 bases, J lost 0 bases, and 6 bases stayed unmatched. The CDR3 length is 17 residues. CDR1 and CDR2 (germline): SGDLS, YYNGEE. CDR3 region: CASSAWGTGTTNEKLFF. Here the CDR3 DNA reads TGTGCCAGCAGCGCGTGGGGGACAGGGACAACTAATGAAAAACTGTTTTTT.

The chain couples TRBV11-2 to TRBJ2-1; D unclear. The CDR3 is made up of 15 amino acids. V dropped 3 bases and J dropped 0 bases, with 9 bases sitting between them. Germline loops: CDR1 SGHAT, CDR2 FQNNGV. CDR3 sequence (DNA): TGTGCCAGCAGCTTCCAGGTACCCTCCTACAATGAGCAGTTCTTC. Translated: CASSFQVPSYNEQFF.

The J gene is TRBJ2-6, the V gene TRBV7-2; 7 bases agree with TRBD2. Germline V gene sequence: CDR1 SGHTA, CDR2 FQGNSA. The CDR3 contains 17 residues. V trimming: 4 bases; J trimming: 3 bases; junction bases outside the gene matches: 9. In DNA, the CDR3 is TGTGCCAGCAGCTCCAGAGGGAGGGGCAATGGGGCCAACGTCCTGACTTTC. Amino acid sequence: CASSSRGRGNGANVLTF. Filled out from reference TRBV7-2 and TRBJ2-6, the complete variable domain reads GAGVSQSPSNKVTEKGKDVELRCDPISGHTALYWYRQSLGQGLEFLIYFQGNSAPDKSGLPSDRFSAERTGGSVSTLTIQRTQQEDSAVYLCASSSRGRGNGANVLTFGAGSRLTVL.

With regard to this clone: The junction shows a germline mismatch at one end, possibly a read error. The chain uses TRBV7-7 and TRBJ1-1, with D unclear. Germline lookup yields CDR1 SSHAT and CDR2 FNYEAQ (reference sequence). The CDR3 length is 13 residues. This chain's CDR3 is CASSREVNTEAFF. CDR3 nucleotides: TGTGCTAGCAGCCGAGAGGTTAACACTGAAGCTTTCTTT.

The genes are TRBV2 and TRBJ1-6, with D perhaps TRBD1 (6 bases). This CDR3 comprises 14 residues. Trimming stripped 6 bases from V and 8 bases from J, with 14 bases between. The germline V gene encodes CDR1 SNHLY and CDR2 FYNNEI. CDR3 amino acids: CASRGAGLYSPLHF. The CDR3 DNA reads TGTGCCAGCAGGGGGGCAGGGTTATATTCACCCCTCCACTTT.

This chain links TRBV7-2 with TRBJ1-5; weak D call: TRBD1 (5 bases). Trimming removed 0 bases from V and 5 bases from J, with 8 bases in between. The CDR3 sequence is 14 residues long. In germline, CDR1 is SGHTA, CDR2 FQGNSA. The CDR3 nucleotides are TGTGCCAGCAGCTTAGCACTCAGGGATCAGCCCCAGCATTTT. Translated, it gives CASSLALRDQPQHF.

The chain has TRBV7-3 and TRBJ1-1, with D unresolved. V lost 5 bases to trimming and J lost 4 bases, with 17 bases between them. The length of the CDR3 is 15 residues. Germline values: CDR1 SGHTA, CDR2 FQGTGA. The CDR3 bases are TGTGCCAGCAGCCGTGGATCCTTTGCAGGCACTGAAGCTTTCTTT. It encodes CASSRGSFAGTEAFF.